These T cell receptor beta chains were read from a single sample in a study of blood T cell repertoires in COVID-19. Measured with immunoSEQ multiplex PCR; TCRdb has only the in-frame clones, and not every one. The sample records 300,000 to 400,000 clones, approximately 88% being singletons. The sequencing input was peripheral blood. Source of these receptors: a man aged 30 to 39 with COVID-19, enrolled during active disease. CDR3s include the opening cysteine and the closing phenylalanine or tryptophan. The D gene is left open where the match is weak. The size entry is marked missing in some rows and otherwise reads once, few, many or a size class.

>TRBV7-3|TRBJ2-2|.|once
CASSLYDRRTGELFF
TGTGCCAGCAGCTTATACGACAGGCGCACCGGGGAGCTGTTTTTT
>TRBV12-3/TRBV12-4|TRBJ2-2|.|.
CATTTPGPGELFF
TGTGCCACTACAACCCCAGGGCCCGGGGAGCTGTTTTTT
>TRBV7-2|TRBJ2-1|TRBD1|.
CASSYWTGAGEQFF
TGTGCCAGCAGCTACTGGACAGGGGCAGGTGAGCAGTTCTTC
>TRBV11-2|TRBJ2-6|.|.
CASSRTGSGANVLTF
TGTGCCAGCAGCCGCACAGGCTCTGGGGCCAACGTCCTGACTTTC
>TRBV7-2|TRBJ2-5|.|few
CASSPRQSQETQYF
TGTGCCAGCAGCCCTCGACAGTCCCAAGAGACCCAGTACTTC
>TRBV27|TRBJ2-7|.|.
CASSFASAISYEQYF
TGTGCCAGCAGTTTCGCTAGCGCTATCTCCTACGAGCAGTACTTC
>TRBV19|TRBJ2-3|TRBD2|.
CASSMQRERLDTQYF
TGTGCCAGTAGTATGCAGCGGGAGCGGTTAGATACGCAGTATTTT
>TRBV3-1/TRBV3-2|TRBJ2-3|TRBD2|.
CASSQLTSAYTDTQYF
TGTGCCAGCAGCCAACTGACTAGCGCCTACACAGATACGCAGTATTTT
>TRBV18|TRBJ2-2|.|.
CASSPNRQNTGELFF
TGTGCCAGCTCACCTAACAGACAGAACACCGGGGAGCTGTTTTTT
>TRBV15|TRBJ2-4|TRBD1|.
CATSRAERPGTGWDIQYF
TGTGCCACCAGCAGAGCTGAACGTCCCGGGACAGGGTGGGACATTCAGTACTTC
>TRBV10-3|TRBJ2-1|TRBD2|.
CASKLAEPSGEQFF
TGTGCCTCCAAACTAGCGGAGCCCTCGGGGGAGCAGTTCTTC
>TRBV19|TRBJ2-1|TRBD2|.
CASSSPATSEYNEQFF
TGTGCCAGTAGTAGCCCAGCGACTAGCGAGTACAATGAGCAGTTCTTC
>TRBV24-1|TRBJ1-2|.|.
CATSDHYGYTF
TGTGCCACCAGTGACCATTATGGCTACACCTTC
>TRBV12-3/TRBV12-4|TRBJ2-1|.|.
CASSISSEQFF
TGTGCCAGCAGTATTAGCAGTGAGCAGTTCTTC
>TRBV7-2|TRBJ2-7|.|.
CASSPGTLNYEQYF
TGTGCCAGCTCCCCAGGAACATTAAACTACGAGCAGTACTTC
>TRBV7-7|TRBJ2-1|TRBD2|.
CASSLGTSGNYNEQFF
TGTGCCAGCAGCTTGGGGACTAGCGGGAACTACAATGAGCAGTTCTTC
>TRBV27|TRBJ2-3|TRBD1|.
CASRGRDRGTDTQYF
TGTGCCAGCAGGGGCCGGGACAGGGGGACAGATACGCAGTATTTT